The T cell receptor (beta chain) under discussion was sequenced for a study of beta chain features in type 1 diabetes. Study findings and constraints: Shorter TCRB CDR3s, moderately but significantly so, marked every one of the four CD4+ subsets in Type 1 diabetes patients.

It was one heparinised blood draw, averaging about 110 mL, that each donor gave. Expressed TCRB transcripts were sequenced because the entire RNA isolate underwent reverse transcription. Sequencing used immunoSEQ multiplex PCR; TCRdb keeps in-frame clones, though not all of them. This sample yields over 600,000 clones, of which approximately 13% are seen a single time; about 0.11% belongs to the top ten. This clone turned up a few times. The antigen is undetermined. The length of the CDR3 is 14 residues. Germline-derived CDR1 and CDR2 are MNHEY and SMNVEV (reference sequence). Trimming removed 2 bases from V and 3 bases from J, with 7 bases in between.

The sequencing sample was made of naive CD4+ T cells from blood. This chain uses TRBV27 with TRBJ1-4, with D unresolved. This receptor was obtained from a young man with type 1 diabetes. The CDR3 bases are TGTGCCAGCAGTTTAATGGGCCCTAATGAAAAACTGTTTTTT. It encodes CASSLMGPNEKLFF.